This T cell receptor (beta chain) was obtained from a study of blood T cell repertoires in COVID-19. Study-level information: Whether acute or convalescent, the COVID-19 samples came from the United States, Italy and Spain. From T cells, B-cell-depleted T cells, or PBMCs came the material, which was cDNA or gDNA.

The CDR3 runs to 16 residues. The germline CDR1 and CDR2 sequences are LNHDA and SQIVND (reference sequence). Trimming cost V 3 bases and J 7 bases, with 16 bases left between them. In the original analysis: The assay estimated nucleated cells by amplifying reference gene primers. Assay: immunoSEQ multiplex PCR; the TCRdb copy retains only in-frame clones and omits some. V and J calls and clone size are given by that table; D and trimming were obtained from the DNA. The sample contains under 110,000 clones, 70% to 80% of which appear only once. This chain links TRBV19 with TRBJ1-6; D is ambiguous. The sample taken for sequencing was peripheral blood. The receptor comes from a human donor with acute or convalescent COVID-19. The donor label of this sample is uncertain. DNA of the CDR3: TGTGCCAGTAGTATCAGCGGCGGCGTAGGGAATTCACCCCTCCACTTT. Protein product: CASSISGGVGNSPLHF.